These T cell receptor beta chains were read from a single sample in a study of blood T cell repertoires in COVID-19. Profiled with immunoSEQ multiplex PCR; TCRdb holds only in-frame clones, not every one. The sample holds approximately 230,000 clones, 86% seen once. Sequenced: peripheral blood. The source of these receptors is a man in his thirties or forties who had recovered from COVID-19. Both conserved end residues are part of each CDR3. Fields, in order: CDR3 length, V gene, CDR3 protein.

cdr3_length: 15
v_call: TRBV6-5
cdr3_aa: CASSLYRGPSYEQYF

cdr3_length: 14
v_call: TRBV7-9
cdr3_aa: CASSDSGSTDTQYF

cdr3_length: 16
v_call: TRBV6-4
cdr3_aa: CASRDRDSLAKNIQYF

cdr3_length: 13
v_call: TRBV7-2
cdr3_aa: CASSSRAMVPQYF

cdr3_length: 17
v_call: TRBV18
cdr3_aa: CASSPISPIRETGELFF

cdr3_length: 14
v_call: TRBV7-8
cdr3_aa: CASSGGAEPYGYTF

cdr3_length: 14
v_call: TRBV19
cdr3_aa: CASIWGGVNTEAFF

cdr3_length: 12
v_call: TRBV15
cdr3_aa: CATSTRGSTIYF

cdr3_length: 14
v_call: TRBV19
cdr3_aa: CASSIGLLNYEQYF

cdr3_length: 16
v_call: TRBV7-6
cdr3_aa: CASSFPRTGLNTEAFF

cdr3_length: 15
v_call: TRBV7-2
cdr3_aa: CASSWGLAEQETQYF

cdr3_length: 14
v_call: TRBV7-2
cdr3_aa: CASSLTGWSTEAFF